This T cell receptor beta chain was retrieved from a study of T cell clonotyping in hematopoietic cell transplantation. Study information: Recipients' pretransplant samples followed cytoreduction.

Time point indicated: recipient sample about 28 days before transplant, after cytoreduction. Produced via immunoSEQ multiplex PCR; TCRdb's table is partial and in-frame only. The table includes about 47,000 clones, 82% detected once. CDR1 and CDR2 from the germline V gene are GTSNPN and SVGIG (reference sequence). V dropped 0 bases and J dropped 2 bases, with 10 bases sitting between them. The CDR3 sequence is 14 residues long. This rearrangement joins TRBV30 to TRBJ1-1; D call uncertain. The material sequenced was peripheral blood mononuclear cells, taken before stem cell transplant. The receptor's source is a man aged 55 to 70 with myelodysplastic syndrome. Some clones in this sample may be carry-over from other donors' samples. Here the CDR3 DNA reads TGTGCCTGGAGTGTCCCCCCCACCAACACTGAAGCTTTCTTT. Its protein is CAWSVPPTNTEAFF.